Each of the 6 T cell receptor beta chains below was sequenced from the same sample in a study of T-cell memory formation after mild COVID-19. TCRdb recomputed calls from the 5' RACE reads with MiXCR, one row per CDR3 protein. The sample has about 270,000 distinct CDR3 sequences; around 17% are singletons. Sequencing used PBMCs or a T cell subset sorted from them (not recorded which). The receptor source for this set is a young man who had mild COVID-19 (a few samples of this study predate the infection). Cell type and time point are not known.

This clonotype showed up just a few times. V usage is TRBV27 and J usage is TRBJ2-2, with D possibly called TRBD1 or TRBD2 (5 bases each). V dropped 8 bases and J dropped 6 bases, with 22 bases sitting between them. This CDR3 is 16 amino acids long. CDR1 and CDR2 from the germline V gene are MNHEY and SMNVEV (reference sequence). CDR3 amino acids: CASVLSWGPRAGELFF. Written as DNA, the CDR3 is TGTGCCAGCGTCCTTTCATGGGGACCGAGGGCCGGGGAGCTGTTTTTT.

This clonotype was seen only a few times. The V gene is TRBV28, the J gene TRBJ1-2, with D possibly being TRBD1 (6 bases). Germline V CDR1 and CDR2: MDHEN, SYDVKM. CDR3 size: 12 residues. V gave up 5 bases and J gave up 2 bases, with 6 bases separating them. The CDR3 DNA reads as TGTGCCAGCAGTAGGGGGAACTATGGCTACACCTTC. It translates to CASSRGNYGYTF.

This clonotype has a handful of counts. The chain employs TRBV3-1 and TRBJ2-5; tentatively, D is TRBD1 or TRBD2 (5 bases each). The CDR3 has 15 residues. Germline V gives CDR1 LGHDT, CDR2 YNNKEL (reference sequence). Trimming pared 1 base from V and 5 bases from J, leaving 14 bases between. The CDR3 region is CASSQVGAAGETQYF. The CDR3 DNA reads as TGTGCCAGCAGCCAAGTGGGAGCAGCAGGGGAGACCCAGTACTTC.

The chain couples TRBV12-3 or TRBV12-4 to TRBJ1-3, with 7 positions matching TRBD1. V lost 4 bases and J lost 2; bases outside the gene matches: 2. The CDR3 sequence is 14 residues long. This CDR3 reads CASSSDRPGNTIYF. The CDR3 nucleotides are TGTGCCAGCAGTTCGGACAGGCCTGGAAACACCATATATTTT.

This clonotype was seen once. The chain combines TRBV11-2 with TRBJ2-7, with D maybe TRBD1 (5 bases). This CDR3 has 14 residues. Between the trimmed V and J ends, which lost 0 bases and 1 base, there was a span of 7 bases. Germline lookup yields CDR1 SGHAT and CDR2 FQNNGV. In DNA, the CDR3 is TGTGCCAGCAGCTTAGATAGACAGTCCTACGAGCAGTACGTC. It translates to CASSLDRQSYEQYV.

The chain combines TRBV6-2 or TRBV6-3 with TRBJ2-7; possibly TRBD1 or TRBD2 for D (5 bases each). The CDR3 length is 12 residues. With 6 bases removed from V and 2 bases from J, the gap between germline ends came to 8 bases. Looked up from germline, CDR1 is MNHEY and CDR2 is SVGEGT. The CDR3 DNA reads TGTGCCAGCAGCTGGGACGCCTACGAGCAGTACTTC. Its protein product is CASSWDAYEQYF.